This TCR beta chain was captured in a study of blood T cell repertoires in COVID-19. At the level of the study: T cells, B-cell-depleted T cells, or PBMCs provided the cDNA or gDNA that served as material.

Assay: immunoSEQ multiplex PCR; the TCRdb copy retains only in-frame clones and omits some. Of fewer than 350,000 clones listed, less than 85% are singletons. Per germline, CDR1 SQVTM and CDR2 ANQGSEA. The CDR3 length is 12 residues. J lost 4 bases, V lost 7 bases, and 6 bases had no gene match. What was sequenced was PBMCs or T cells enriched from blood (not recorded which). This sequence originates from a woman aged 50 to 60 who had recovered from COVID-19. The rearrangement links TRBV29-1 to TRBJ1-2, with 7 bases matching TRBD1. CDR3 nucleotides: TGCAGCGCGGGGGACAGAACCTATGGCTACACCTTC. As protein: CSAGDRTYGYTF.